This record covers a single T cell receptor (beta chain). Its antigen is undetermined. The sample is drawn from a study of CD8+ T cells in alopecia areata. Study-wide points: Scalp data also include sequences from resident alphabeta T cells of normal skin. Alopecia totalis/universalis scalp especially showed more expanded CD8+ clones than normal scalp.

It was from alopecia areata patients that lesional scalp punch biopsies and peripheral blood were collected. Cell sorting was applied to PBMCs, and CD4+ and CD8+ T cells were collected. This CDR3 is 14 amino acids long. V dropped 3 bases and J dropped 5 bases, with 13 bases sitting between them. CDR1 GTSNPN and CDR2 SVGIG come from the germline V gene (reference sequence). Following extraction, RNA underwent reverse transcription to cDNA, which served as the sequencing template. Method: immunoSEQ multiplex PCR; TCRdb's copy keeps in-frame clones and lacks some. The sample gives 98,000 or so clones, 58% of which show up once; 20% to 25% is in the top ten.

Specimen: NKG2D-low CD8+ T cells sorted from blood. This clonotype originated in a human donor with alopecia areata. The V call is TRBV30, the J call TRBJ2-2, with D unresolved. This CDR3 is CAWRVDLRTGELFF. DNA for the CDR3: TGTGCCTGGAGGGTTGATTTGAGGACCGGGGAGCTGTTTTTT.